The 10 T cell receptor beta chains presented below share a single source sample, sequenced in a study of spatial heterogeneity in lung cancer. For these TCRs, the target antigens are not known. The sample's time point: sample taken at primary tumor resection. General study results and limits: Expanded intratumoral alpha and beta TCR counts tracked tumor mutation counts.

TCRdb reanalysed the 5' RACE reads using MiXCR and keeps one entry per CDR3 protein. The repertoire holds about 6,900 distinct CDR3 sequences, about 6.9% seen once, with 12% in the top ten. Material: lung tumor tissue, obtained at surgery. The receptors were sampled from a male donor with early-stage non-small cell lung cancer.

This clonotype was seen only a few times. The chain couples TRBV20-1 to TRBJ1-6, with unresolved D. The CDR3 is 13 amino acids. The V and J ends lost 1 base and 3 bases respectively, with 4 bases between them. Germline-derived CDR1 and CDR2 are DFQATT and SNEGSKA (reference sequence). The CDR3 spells CSARGVYNSPLHF. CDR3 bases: TGCAGTGCTAGAGGCGTCTATAATTCACCCCTCCACTTT.

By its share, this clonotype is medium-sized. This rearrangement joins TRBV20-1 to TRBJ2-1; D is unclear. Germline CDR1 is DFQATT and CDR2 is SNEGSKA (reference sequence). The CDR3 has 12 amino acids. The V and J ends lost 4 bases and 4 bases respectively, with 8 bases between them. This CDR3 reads CSAIDGYNEQFF. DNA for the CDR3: TGCAGTGCTATTGACGGTTACAATGAGCAGTTCTTC.

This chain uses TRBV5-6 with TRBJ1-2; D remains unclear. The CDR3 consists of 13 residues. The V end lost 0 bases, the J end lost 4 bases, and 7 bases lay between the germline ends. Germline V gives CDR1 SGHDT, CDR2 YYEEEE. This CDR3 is CASSLVQGYGYTF. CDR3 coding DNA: TGTGCCAGCAGCTTGGTTCAAGGCTATGGCTACACCTTC.

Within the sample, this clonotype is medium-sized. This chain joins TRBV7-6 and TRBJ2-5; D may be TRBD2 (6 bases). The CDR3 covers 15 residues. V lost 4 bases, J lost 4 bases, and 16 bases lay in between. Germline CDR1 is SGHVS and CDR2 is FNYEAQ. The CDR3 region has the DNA TGTGCCAGCAGCTCTAACACCGCGGGACCAGAGACCCAGTACTTC. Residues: CASSSNTAGPETQYF.

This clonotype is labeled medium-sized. In nucleotides, the CDR3 is TGTGCCAGCAGCTTAGACGGCGGAGGCAATCAGCCCCAGCATTTT. Its protein product is CASSLDGGGNQPQHF. The genes are TRBV7-2 and TRBJ1-5; D is unclear. This CDR3 has 15 amino acids. V gave up 1 base and J gave up 2 bases, with 9 bases separating them. The germline CDR1 and CDR2 sequences are SGHTA and FQGNSA.

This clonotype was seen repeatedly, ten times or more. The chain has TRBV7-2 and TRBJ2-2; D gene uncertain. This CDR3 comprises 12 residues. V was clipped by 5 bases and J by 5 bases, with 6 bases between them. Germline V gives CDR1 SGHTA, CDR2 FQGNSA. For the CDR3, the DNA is TGTGCCAGCAGCCCATGGACCGGGGAGCTGTTTTTT. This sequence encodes CASSPWTGELFF.

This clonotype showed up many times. CDR3 bases: TGCGCCAGCAGCGGAGGACTAGTGGGTAAGGTTGAGCAGTTCTTC. Protein product: CASSGGLVGKVEQFF. The chain combines TRBV5-1 with TRBJ2-1; 7 bases match TRBD2. The J segment lost 9 bases and the V segment lost 4 bases, leaving 13 bases of the junction unmatched. Germline CDR1 SGHRS, CDR2 YFSETQ. CDR3 length: 15 residues.

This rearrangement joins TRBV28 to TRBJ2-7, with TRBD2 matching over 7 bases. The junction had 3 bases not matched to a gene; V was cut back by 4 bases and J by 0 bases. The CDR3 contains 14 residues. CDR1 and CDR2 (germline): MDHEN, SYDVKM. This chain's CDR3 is CASSSGGTSYEQYF. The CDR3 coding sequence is TGTGCCAGCAGTTCGGGAGGAACCTCCTACGAGCAGTACTTC.

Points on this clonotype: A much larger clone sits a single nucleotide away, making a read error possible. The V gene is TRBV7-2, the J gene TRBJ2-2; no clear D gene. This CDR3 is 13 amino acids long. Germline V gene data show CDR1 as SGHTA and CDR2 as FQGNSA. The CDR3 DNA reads TGTGTCAGCAGACTCCTTAACACCGGGGAGCTGTTTTTT. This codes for CVSRLLNTGELFF.

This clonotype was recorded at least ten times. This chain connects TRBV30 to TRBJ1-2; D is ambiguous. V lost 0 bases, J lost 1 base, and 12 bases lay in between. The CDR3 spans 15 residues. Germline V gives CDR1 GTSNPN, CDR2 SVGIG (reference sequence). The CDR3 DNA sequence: TGTGCCTGGAGTGTTAGGCCCGGAGTTAACTATGGCTACACCTTC. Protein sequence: CAWSVRPGVNYGYTF.